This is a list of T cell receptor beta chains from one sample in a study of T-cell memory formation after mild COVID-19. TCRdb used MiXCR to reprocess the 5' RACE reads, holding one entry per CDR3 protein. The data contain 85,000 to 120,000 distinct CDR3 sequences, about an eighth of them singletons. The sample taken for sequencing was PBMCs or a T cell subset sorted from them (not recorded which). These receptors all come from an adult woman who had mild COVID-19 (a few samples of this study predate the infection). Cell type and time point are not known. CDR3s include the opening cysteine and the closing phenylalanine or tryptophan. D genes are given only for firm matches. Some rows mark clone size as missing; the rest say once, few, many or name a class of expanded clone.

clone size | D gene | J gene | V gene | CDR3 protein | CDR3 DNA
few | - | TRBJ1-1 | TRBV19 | CASSTFRRENTEAFF | TGTGCCAGTAGTACCTTCAGGAGAGAGAACACTGAAGCTTTCTTT
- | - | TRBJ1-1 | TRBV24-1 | CATTLGTNTEAFF | TGTGCCACCACCCTAGGGACGAACACTGAAGCTTTCTTT
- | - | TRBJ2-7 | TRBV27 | CASSLSVDYEQYF | TGTGCCAGCAGTTTGAGCGTTGATTACGAGCAGTACTTC
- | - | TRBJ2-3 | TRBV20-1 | CSARARDEGRDTQYF | TGCAGTGCTAGAGCCCGGGACGAAGGAAGAGATACGCAGTATTTT
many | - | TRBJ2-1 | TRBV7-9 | CASSSVVFDNEQFF | TGTGCCAGCAGCAGTGTGGTGTTTGACAATGAGCAGTTCTTC
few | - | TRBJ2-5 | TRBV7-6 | CASSLQLIGLGETQYF | TGTGCCAGCAGCTTACAGCTGATCGGTTTAGGCGAGACCCAGTACTTC
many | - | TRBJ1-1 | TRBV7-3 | CASSPGPGGAEAFF | TGTGCCAGCAGCCCCGGCCCAGGTGGCGCTGAAGCTTTCTTT
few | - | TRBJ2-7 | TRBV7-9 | CASSFHSGPADEQYF | TGTGCCAGCAGCTTCCATTCGGGACCCGCGGACGAGCAGTACTTC
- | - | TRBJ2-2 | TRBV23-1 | CASSRQGANTGELFF | TGCGCCAGCAGTCGCCAGGGAGCGAACACCGGGGAGCTGTTTTTT
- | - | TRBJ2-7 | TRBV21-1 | CPRPRGYEQYF | TGCCCCAGGCCTAGGGGCTACGAGCAGTACTTC
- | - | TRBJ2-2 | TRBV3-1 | CASSQDARPLGELFF | TGTGCCAGCAGCCAAGACGCGCGGCCCCTGGGGGAGCTGTTTTTT
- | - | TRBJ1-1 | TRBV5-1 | CASSLAATPAEAFF | TGCGCCAGCAGCTTGGCCGCGACGCCGGCTGAAGCTTTCTTT
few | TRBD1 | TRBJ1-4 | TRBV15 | CATSGTGATNEKLFF | TGTGCCACCAGCGGGACAGGAGCAACTAATGAAAAACTGTTTTTT
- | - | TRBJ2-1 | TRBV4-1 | CASSPNLDSYNEQFF | TGCGCCAGCAGCCCTAACCTTGACTCCTACAATGAGCAGTTCTTC
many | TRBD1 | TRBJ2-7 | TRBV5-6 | CASSFGTGGNEQYF | TGTGCCAGCAGCTTCGGGACAGGGGGGAACGAGCAGTACTTC
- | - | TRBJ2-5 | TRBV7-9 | CASSWYGQEETQYF | TGTGCCAGCAGCTGGTACGGTCAGGAGGAGACCCAGTACTTC
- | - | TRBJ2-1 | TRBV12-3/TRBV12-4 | CASSPDRTNEQFF | TGTGCCAGCAGTCCGGACAGAACGAATGAGCAGTTCTTC
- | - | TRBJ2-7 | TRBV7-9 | CASSLGLNIYEQYF | TGTGCCAGCAGCTTAGGGCTGAATATCTACGAGCAGTACTTC
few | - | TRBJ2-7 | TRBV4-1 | CASSQGRFPLNEQYF | TGCGCCAGCAGCCAAGGGAGGTTCCCATTGAACGAGCAGTACTTC
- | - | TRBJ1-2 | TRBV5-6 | CASSLNYGYTF | TGTGCCAGCAGCTTAAACTATGGCTACACCTTC
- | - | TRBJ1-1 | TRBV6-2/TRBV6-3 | CASSQIGLEAFF | TGTGCCAGCAGCCAAATAGGGCTTGAAGCTTTCTTT
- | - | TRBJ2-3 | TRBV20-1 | CSARRPVSTDTQYF | TGCAGTGCTAGAAGGCCAGTTAGCACAGATACGCAGTATTTT
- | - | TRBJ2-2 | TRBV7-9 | CASSLDQSTGELFF | TGTGCCAGCAGCTTAGATCAGTCTACCGGGGAGCTGTTTTTT
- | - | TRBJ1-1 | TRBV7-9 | CASSSGRNTEAFF | TGTGCCAGCAGCTCGGGACGGAACACTGAAGCTTTCTTT